The 20 T cell receptor beta chains in this list originate from one sample, sequenced in a study of human T cells and chemical hapten exposure. The sample's time point: pre-sensitization, week 0. This sample's treatment: therapeutic diphenylcyclopropenone sensitization with weekly scalp DPC. MiXCR was run by TCRdb on the RACE reads, yielding one entry per CDR3 protein. The table includes 190,000 or so distinct CDR3 sequences, nearly 30% detected once. Sequencing used whole blood, obtained in connection with sensitization to the hapten diphenylcyclopropenone (DPC). The receptors were sampled from a woman aged 25 to 39 with alopecia areata. Some clones in this sample may be carry-over from other donors' samples.

This clonotype came up a few times. V and J are TRBV20-1 and TRBJ2-1; unclear D gene. The length of the CDR3 is 12 residues. Germline CDR1 is DFQATT and CDR2 is SNEGSKA (reference sequence). With 6 bases removed from V and 8 bases from J, the gap between germline ends came to 14 bases. The CDR3, as DNA: TGCAGTGCCACCTCCTTCGGAGATGAGCAGTTCTTC. This sequence encodes CSATSFGDEQFF.

The chain combines TRBV7-2 with TRBJ1-2; D is possibly TRBD1 (5 bases). The germline V gene encodes CDR1 SGHTA and CDR2 FQGNSA. The ends were cut back, 3 bases at V and 0 bases at J, with 8 bases in the middle. The CDR3 spans 14 residues. The CDR3 reads CASSFDSSNYGYTF. The CDR3 DNA sequence: TGTGCCAGCAGCTTCGACAGTTCTAACTATGGCTACACCTTC. Based on the CDR3 plus reference TRBV7-2 and TRBJ1-2, the full variable domain is GAGVSQSPSNKVTEKGKDVELRCDPISGHTALYWYRQSLGQGLEFLIYFQGNSAPDKSGLPSDRFSAERTGGSVSTLTIQRTQQEDSAVYLCASSFDSSNYGYTFGSGTRLTVV.

This clonotype is a singleton in its sample. The chain couples TRBV5-1 to TRBJ2-5, with D possibly being TRBD1 (5 bases). V gave up 3 bases and J gave up 0 bases, with 15 bases separating them. This CDR3 has 16 amino acids. Germline CDR1 SGHRS, CDR2 YFSETQ. The chain's CDR3 is CASSSRWTRNQETQYF. The CDR3 coding sequence is TGCGCCAGCAGCTCCAGGTGGACAAGGAACCAAGAGACCCAGTACTTC.

This rearrangement joins TRBV4-3 to TRBJ2-1, with 7 bases matching TRBD2. Trimming removed 4 bases from V and 5 bases from J; junction bases left unmatched: 8. The CDR3 runs to 15 residues. Germline CDR1 and CDR2: LGHNA and YSLEER. The CDR3 loop reads CASSPLRESHNEQFF. The CDR3 DNA is TGCGCCAGCAGCCCCTTGCGGGAGTCGCACAATGAGCAGTTCTTC.

The chain couples TRBV28 to TRBJ1-1; possibly TRBD1 for D (6 bases). Germline V gives CDR1 MDHEN, CDR2 SYDVKM. With 3 bases removed from V and 3 bases from J, the gap between germline ends came to 14 bases. There are 15 residues in the CDR3. CDR3 amino acids: CASSFLSGGHTEAFF. As DNA, the CDR3 is TGTGCCAGCAGTTTTCTTTCCGGGGGCCACACTGAAGCTTTCTTT.

This clonotype was detected a few times. The V gene is TRBV28, the J gene TRBJ2-7, with D possibly TRBD2 on 7 matching bases. The CDR3 runs 17 residues. Per the germline V gene, CDR1 is MDHEN and CDR2 is SYDVKM. V shed 2 bases and J shed 2 bases, with 19 bases lying between them. In nucleotides, the CDR3 is TGTGCCAGCAGTTTAGTGGGGGAGGGGACACCCCCCTACGAGCAGTACTTC. The encoded protein is CASSLVGEGTPPYEQYF.

The chain recombines TRBV4-2 with TRBJ1-2, with TRBD1 matching 8 bases. Trimming cost V 3 bases and J 3 bases; bases outside gene matches: 6. CDR3 length: 15 residues. From germline, CDR1 is LGHNA and CDR2 YNFKEQ. CDR3 sequence: CASSQTAGGYYGYTF. CDR3 DNA: TGTGCCAGCAGCCAGACGGCAGGGGGCTACTATGGCTACACCTTC.

The chain recombines TRBV15 with TRBJ2-7; D not resolved. The V gene's germline CDR1 is LNHNV and CDR2 YYDKDF (reference sequence). The germline V and J ends were trimmed by 0 bases and 1 base, with 7 bases remaining between them. The CDR3 covers 14 residues. For the CDR3, the DNA is TGTGCCACCAGCAGAGACAGGCGATCCTACGAGCAGTACTTC. This gives the protein CATSRDRRSYEQYF.

V gene TRBV29-1 combines with J gene TRBJ1-2; possible D gene TRBD1, 5 bases. This CDR3 comprises 13 residues. Germline V lookup: CDR1 SQVTM, CDR2 ANQGSEA. V lost 6 bases to trimming and J lost 8 bases, with 19 bases between them. The CDR3 DNA follows: TGCAGCGTCGCCTACTCCGCCGGGGGAGGCTACACCTTC. This translates into CSVAYSAGGGYTF.

This clonotype was seen just once. This chain links TRBV29-1 with TRBJ2-1; the match to TRBD1 covers 9 bases. Trimming removed 7 bases from V and 9 bases from J; junction bases left unmatched: 16. There are 15 residues in the CDR3. Per the germline V gene, CDR1 is SQVTM and CDR2 is ANQGSEA. The chain's CDR3 is CSAGGGTGRVSEQFF. The CDR3 DNA is TGCAGCGCTGGGGGCGGGACAGGGAGGGTCAGTGAGCAGTTCTTC.

The rearrangement uses TRBV2 and TRBJ2-7; D ambiguous. The V gene's germline CDR1 is SNHLY and CDR2 FYNNEI. Trimming stripped 5 bases from V and 0 bases from J, with 11 bases between. The CDR3 is 14 amino acids. In nucleotides, the CDR3 is TGTGCCAGCAGTCAGGAGTTCCTCTCCTACGAGCAGTACTTC. Translating gives CASSQEFLSYEQYF. The full variable domain, rest sourced from reference TRBV2 and TRBJ2-7, is EPEVTQTPSHQVTQMGQEVILRCVPISNHLYFYWYRQILGQKVEFLVSFYNNEISEKSEIFDDQFSVERPDGSNFTLKIRSTKLEDSAMYFCASSQEFLSYEQYFGPGTRLTVT.

The chain joins TRBV28 to TRBJ1-1, with 8 bases that match TRBD1. V lost 6 bases, J lost 6 bases, and 9 bases stayed unmatched. This CDR3 is 14 amino acids long. Germline V lookup: CDR1 MDHEN, CDR2 SYDVKM. The CDR3 DNA reads TGTGCCAGCAGCCCCGGGACAGGCTCCCCTGAAGCTTTCTTT. Amino acids: CASSPGTGSPEAFF. Full variable domain (outside the CDR3, taken from reference TRBV28 and TRBJ1-1): DVKVTQSSRYLVKRTGEKVFLECVQDMDHENMFWYRQDPGLGLRLIYFSYDVKMKEKGDIPEGYSVSREKKERFSLILESASTNQTSMYLCASSPGTGSPEAFFGQGTRLTVV.

The rearrangement uses TRBV5-1 and TRBJ2-6, with D perhaps TRBD1 (6 bases). CDR1 SGHRS and CDR2 YFSETQ come from the germline V gene. This CDR3 has 16 residues. Trimming removed 5 bases at V and 1 base at J, with 13 bases between. Written as DNA, the CDR3 is TGCGCCAGCAGGGGATCGGGACAATCTGGGGCCAACGTCCTGACTTTC. Protein product: CASRGSGQSGANVLTF.

This rearrangement joins TRBV29-1 to TRBJ1-4; a weak D match, TRBD1 (6 bases). The CDR3 runs to 14 residues. V was cut by 7 bases and J by 0 bases, with 12 bases left in between. Looked up from germline, CDR1 is SQVTM and CDR2 is ANQGSEA. CDR3 protein: CSAREGATNEKLFF. For the CDR3, the DNA is TGCAGCGCACGTGAGGGGGCAACTAATGAAAAACTGTTTTTT.

The chain carries TRBV28 and TRBJ1-1; D unclear. Trimming removed 1 base from V and 5 bases from J, with 17 bases in between. Germline assignment: CDR1 MDHEN and CDR2 SYDVKM. CDR3 size: 16 residues. The CDR3 loop reads CASSLFDYRTRTEAFF. The CDR3 region has the DNA TGTGCCAGCAGTTTATTCGACTACCGCACAAGGACTGAAGCTTTCTTT.

The chain employs TRBV10-2 and TRBJ2-2, with D possibly matching TRBD2 (6 bases). V dropped 4 bases and J dropped 6 bases, with 9 bases sitting between them. Per the germline V gene, CDR1 is WSHSY and CDR2 is SAAADI. This CDR3 region has 13 residues. Here the CDR3 DNA reads TGCGCCAGCAGTGTTCGACTAGCCGGGGAGCTGTTTTTT. Encoded protein: CASSVRLAGELFF.

This clonotype was seen only a few times. The chain couples TRBV28 to TRBJ1-2; the D gene is possibly TRBD1 (5 bases). CDR1 and CDR2 (germline): MDHEN, SYDVKM. V was cut by 1 base and J by 2 bases, with 8 bases left in between. This CDR3 comprises 14 residues. Here the CDR3 DNA reads TGTGCCAGCAGTTTATCCGGGGCCAACTATGGCTACACCTTC. Its protein product is CASSLSGANYGYTF.

V and J are TRBV7-9 and TRBJ1-2, with 11 bases identical to TRBD1. The CDR3 runs 14 residues. Trimming at V came to 5 bases and at J to 4 bases, leaving 3 bases not matched to a gene. Germline assignment: CDR1 SEHNR and CDR2 FQNEAQ (reference sequence). CDR3 amino acids: CASSPGQGAYGYTF. CDR3 bases: TGTGCCAGCAGCCCCGGACAGGGGGCCTATGGCTACACCTTC.

The rearrangement uses TRBV5-1 and TRBJ2-7; 7 bases map to TRBD1. J was trimmed by 3 bases and V by 4 bases; bases with no gene match: 10. The CDR3 contains 15 residues. Germline CDR1 is SGHRS and CDR2 is YFSETQ. The CDR3 reads CASSPSVGQHYEQYF. The CDR3 bases are TGCGCCAGCAGCCCGTCTGTGGGACAGCACTACGAGCAGTACTTC.

This clonotype showed up just a few times. CDR3: CATSAGDTEAFF. CDR3 in DNA: TGTGCCACCAGTGCGGGGGACACTGAAGCTTTCTTT. V and J are TRBV24-1 and TRBJ1-1, with D possibly TRBD1 on 5 matching bases. Trimming removed 5 bases from V and 3 bases from J, with 6 bases in between. The germline V gene has CDR1 KGHDR and CDR2 SFDVKD. The CDR3 spans 12 residues.